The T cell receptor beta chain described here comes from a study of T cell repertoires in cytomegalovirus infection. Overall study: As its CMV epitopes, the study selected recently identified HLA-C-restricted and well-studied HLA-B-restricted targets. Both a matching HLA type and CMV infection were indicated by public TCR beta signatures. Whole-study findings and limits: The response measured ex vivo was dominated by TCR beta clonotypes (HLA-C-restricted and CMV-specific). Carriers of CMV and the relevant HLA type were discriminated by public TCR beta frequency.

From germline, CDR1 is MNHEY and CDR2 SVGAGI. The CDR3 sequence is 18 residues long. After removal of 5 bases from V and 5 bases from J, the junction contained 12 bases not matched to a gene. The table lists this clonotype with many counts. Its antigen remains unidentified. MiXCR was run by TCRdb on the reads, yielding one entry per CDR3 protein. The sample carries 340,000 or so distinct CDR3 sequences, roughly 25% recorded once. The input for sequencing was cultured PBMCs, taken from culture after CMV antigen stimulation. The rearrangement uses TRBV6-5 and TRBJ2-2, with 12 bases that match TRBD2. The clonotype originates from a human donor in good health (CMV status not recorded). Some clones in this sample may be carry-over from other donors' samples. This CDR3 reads CASSGDTGLAGRTGELFF. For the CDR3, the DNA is TGTGCCAGCAGTGGGGACACCGGACTAGCGGGACGGACCGGGGAGCTGTTTTTT.